Following are 10 T cell receptor beta chains from one sample sequenced in a study of beta chain features in type 1 diabetes. Every bit of the isolated RNA underwent reverse transcription, so sequencing read expressed TCRB transcripts. TCRdb's copy holds only in-frame clones and misses some; the assay was immunoSEQ multiplex PCR. The sample holds 100,000 to 150,000 clones; approximately 15% are singletons and the top ten take around 2.6%. Findings and caveats of the study: People with Type 1 diabetes carried modestly yet significantly shorter TCRB CDR3s in all four CD4+ subsets.

Their antigen targets remain unknown. Sequencing input: central memory CD4+ T cells from blood. These receptors all come from a man aged 18 to 30 with type 1 diabetes.

The chain couples TRBV7-2 to TRBJ2-3; maybe TRBD2 (6 bases). This CDR3 contains 16 residues. Trimming removed 5 bases from V and 1 base from J, with 16 bases in between. Per the germline V gene, CDR1 is SGHTA and CDR2 is FQGNSA. The CDR3 loop reads CASSPFTRRGTDTQYF. The CDR3 region has the DNA TGTGCCAGCAGCCCGTTTACTAGGAGGGGCACAGATACGCAGTATTTT.

The table lists this clone with a few counts. This is likely an artifact of a read error, given a far larger clone one base away. V usage is TRBV30 and J usage is TRBJ2-3; D possibly matches TRBD1 or TRBD2 (5 bases each). This CDR3 is 11 amino acids long. The germline gives CDR1 GTSNPN, CDR2 SVGIG (reference sequence). CDR3 region: CAGSWGDTQYF. The CDR3 bases are TGTGCCGGGAGCTGGGGGGATACGCAGTATTTT.

The chain joins TRBV25-1 to TRBJ2-7; D perhaps matches TRBD2 (6 bases). The CDR3 runs to 16 residues. Germline V gene data show CDR1 as MGHDK and CDR2 as SYGVNS. Trimming cost V 4 bases and J 4 bases, with 20 bases left between them. The CDR3 sequence is CASSARIGSGKYEQYF. The CDR3 nucleotides read TGTGCCAGCAGTGCGCGTATAGGTAGCGGAAAGTACGAGCAGTACTTC.

This clone was seen a few times. The chain is built from TRBV6-5 and TRBJ2-4; 12 nucleotides align to TRBD2. Looked up from germline, CDR1 is MNHEY and CDR2 is SVGAGI. Trimming took 5 bases from V and 6 from J; bases not matched to a gene: 2. The CDR3 has 14 residues. Written as DNA, the CDR3 is TGTGCCAGCAGTCTAGCGGGGGGGAGAAACATTCAGTACTTC. Encoded protein: CASSLAGGRNIQYF.

This clone was seen only a few times. This chain uses TRBV9 with TRBJ2-3; possibly TRBD2 for D (6 bases). With 0 bases removed from V and 5 bases from J, the gap between germline ends came to 19 bases. Germline CDR1 is SGDLS and CDR2 is YYNGEE. This CDR3 spans 17 amino acids. The CDR3 loop is CASSVVSDHLGGDTQYF. CDR3 nucleotides: TGTGCCAGCAGCGTAGTTTCTGATCACTTGGGGGGAGATACGCAGTATTTT.

The chain combines TRBV30 with TRBJ2-1, with 9 bases identical to TRBD1. Trimming took 3 bases from V and 7 from J; bases not matched to a gene: 7. The CDR3 spans 14 residues. The germline V gene has CDR1 GTSNPN and CDR2 SVGIG (reference sequence). CDR3 nucleotides: TGTGCCTGGAGCATCTGGGACAGGGATAATGAGCAGTTCTTC. It encodes CAWSIWDRDNEQFF.

This clone was seen only a few times. V gene TRBV7-9 combines with J gene TRBJ1-2; D is unresolved. The CDR3 runs 12 residues. The germline CDR1 and CDR2 sequences are SEHNR and FQNEAQ (reference sequence). The V end was cut by 3 bases, the J end by 7 bases, with 9 bases between. In nucleotides, the CDR3 is TGTGCCAGCAGCTTCCCTCGGGGTGGCTACACCTTC. Protein product: CASSFPRGGYTF. Using reference TRBV7-9 and TRBJ1-2 for the parts outside the CDR3, the full variable domain is DTGVSQNPRHKITKRGQNVTFRCDPISEHNRLYWYRQTLGQGPEFLTYFQNEAQLEKSRLLSDRFSAERPKGSFSTLEIQRTEQGDSAMYLCASSFPRGGYTFGSGTRLTVV.

This chain joins TRBV10-3 and TRBJ2-1; D is uncertain. V shed 6 bases and J shed 0 bases, with 12 bases lying between them. CDR1 and CDR2 from the germline V gene are ENHRY and SYGVKD. This CDR3 contains 15 residues. The CDR3 loop is CAIRLHTSSYNEQFF. Written as DNA, the CDR3 is TGTGCCATCAGGCTTCATACCAGCTCCTACAATGAGCAGTTCTTC.

This clone was found a few times. The junction departs from the called germline gene at one end, perhaps through a read error. V gene TRBV7-7 combines with J gene TRBJ2-3; D not resolved. Germline CDR1 is SSHAT and CDR2 is FNYEAQ (reference sequence). The CDR3 runs 14 residues. CDR3: CASSLGPSTDTQYF. The CDR3 DNA follows: TGTGCTAGCAGCTTGGGCCCCAGCACAGATACGCAGTATTTT.

The V gene is TRBV7-2, the J gene TRBJ2-5; TRBD2 aligns across 7 bases. This CDR3 region has 13 residues. The trim removed 5 bases at V and 5 bases at J, leaving 5 bases unmatched. Germline-derived CDR1 and CDR2 are SGHTA and FQGNSA. CDR3 DNA: TGTGCCAGCAGCCGGGGGGATTGGGAGACCCAGTACTTC. It yields the protein CASSRGDWETQYF.